This T cell receptor (beta chain) originates from a study of early T cells in non-severe SARS-CoV-2 infection. Individual cDNA molecules were tagged with unique molecular identifiers, the study reported. MiXCR was run by TCRdb on the 5' RACE reads, yielding one entry per CDR3 protein. The sample shows 20,000 to 25,000 distinct CDR3 sequences, roughly 4.4% of them seen only once. The table lists this clonotype with many counts. V gave up 5 bases and J gave up 8 bases, with 15 bases separating them. The CDR3 covers 14 residues. Germline V gene lookup returns CDR1 SEHNR and CDR2 FQNEAQ (reference sequence).

Sequenced: whole blood. The chain couples TRBV7-9 to TRBJ1-4, with D unclear. This TCR was recovered from an adult who was a healthcare worker with PCR-confirmed SARS-CoV-2 infection or an uninfected control (not recorded which). Here the CDR3 DNA reads TGTGCCAGCAGCGCGGATCCACTTGGAGAAAAACTGTTTTTT. It is translated as CASSADPLGEKLFF. Full variable domain (outside the CDR3, taken from reference TRBV7-9 and TRBJ1-4): DTGVSQNPRHKITKRGQNVTFRCDPISEHNRLYWYRQTLGQGPEFLTYFQNEAQLEKSRLLSDRFSAERPKGSFSTLEIQRTEQGDSAMYLCASSADPLGEKLFFGSGTQLSVL.